Below, 27 T cell receptor beta chains from the same sample are listed, as sequenced in a study of blood T cell repertoires in COVID-19. Data came from immunoSEQ multiplex PCR; TCRdb stores just in-frame clones and leaves some out. The sample has roughly 400,000 clones; over 85% are singletons. Sequencing was carried out using PBMCs or T cells enriched from blood (not recorded which). These TCRs come from a woman under 40 who had recovered from COVID-19.

CDR3: CASSFPGVAYEQYF. DNA for the CDR3: TGTGCCAGCAGTTTCCCGGGGGTCGCCTACGAGCAGTACTTC. The rearrangement joins TRBV28 to TRBJ2-7, with D possibly matching TRBD2 (6 bases). This CDR3 spans 14 amino acids. V shed 3 bases and J shed 2 bases, with 11 bases lying between them. Germline loops: CDR1 MDHEN, CDR2 SYDVKM.

V and J are TRBV3-1 (or the pseudogene TRBV3-2) and TRBJ1-3; D is uncertain. The V end lost 2 bases, the J end lost 0 bases, and 11 bases lay between the germline ends. CDR3 length: 16 amino acids. CDR1 is LGHDT, CDR2 YNNKEL, per germline (reference sequence). Written as DNA, the CDR3 is TGTGCCAGCAGCCAACTATGGGGAGACTCTGGAAACACCATATATTTT. Protein product: CASSQLWGDSGNTIYF.

This clone was seen a handful of times. CDR3 nucleotide sequence: TGTGCCAGCAGCTTGGTACAGCTCAACACTGAAGCTTTCTTT. Translating it yields CASSLVQLNTEAFF. The chain employs TRBV5-6 and TRBJ1-1; the D is unclear. V lost 0 bases and J lost 2, with 8 bases in between. Per the germline V gene, CDR1 is SGHDT and CDR2 is YYEEEE. This CDR3 has 14 residues.

This chain joins TRBV7-9 and TRBJ1-1, with TRBD1 matching over 7 bases. V trimming: 5 bases; J trimming: 8 bases; junction bases outside the gene matches: 5. The CDR3 extends over 12 amino acids. Germline CDR1 SEHNR, CDR2 FQNEAQ (reference sequence). The DNA of the CDR3 is TGTGCCAGCAGCCCCAAGGACAGGGAAGCTTTCTTT. Amino acid sequence: CASSPKDREAFF.

The rearrangement links TRBV5-1 to TRBJ2-3; 9 bases are shared with TRBD2. CDR3 length: 16 residues. V was clipped by 1 base and J by 3 bases; unmatched bases: 6. Per germline, CDR1 SGHRS and CDR2 YFSETQ. CDR3 DNA: TGCGCCAGCAGCTTGACGCGGGGGGGCCGTACAGATACGCAGTATTTT. Protein product: CASSLTRGGRTDTQYF.

This sequence joins TRBV6-5 and TRBJ2-1; D gene ambiguous. Germline V gives CDR1 MNHEY, CDR2 SVGAGI. Trimming pared 6 bases from V and 0 bases from J, leaving 12 bases between. This CDR3 has 15 amino acids. CDR3 protein: CASRRTASSYNEQFF. The CDR3 nucleotides read TGTGCCAGCAGAAGAACCGCCAGCTCCTACAATGAGCAGTTCTTC.

This sequence joins TRBV20-1 and TRBJ1-2; no firm D call. Germline values: CDR1 DFQATT, CDR2 SNEGSKA (reference sequence). V shed 6 bases and J shed 3 bases, with 8 bases lying between them. This CDR3 region has 11 residues. CDR3 nucleotides: TGCAGTGCGACCGGAGACTATGGCTACACCTTC. The encoded protein is CSATGDYGYTF.

This clone was seen only once. This chain uses TRBV14 with TRBJ1-2; no clear D. Germline V gives CDR1 SGHDN, CDR2 FVKESK. Trimming removed 1 base from V and 2 bases from J, with 11 bases in between. The CDR3 extends over 15 amino acids. CDR3 protein: CASSQVAEGNYGYTF. Here the CDR3 DNA reads TGTGCCAGCAGCCAAGTAGCGGAAGGGAACTATGGCTACACCTTC.

The chain has TRBV10-3 and TRBJ2-1; the D gene is possibly TRBD1 (6 bases). V lost 7 bases and J 4 bases, leaving 20 bases between the germline ends. Germline lookup yields CDR1 ENHRY and CDR2 SYGVKD. The CDR3 spans 16 residues. CDR3 bases: TGTGCCATCAAGGGGGTTTCTACTTTGGGGTACAATGAGCAGTTCTTC. Encoded protein: CAIKGVSTLGYNEQFF.

The J gene is TRBJ1-4, the V gene TRBV14, with TRBD1 matching 9 bases. The length of the CDR3 is 14 residues. Germline assignment: CDR1 SGHDN and CDR2 FVKESK. The trim removed 4 bases at V and 10 bases at J, leaving 7 bases unmatched. In DNA, the CDR3 is TGTGCCAGCAGCCCATGGGACAGGGAGGGAAAACTGTTTTTT. Amino acids: CASSPWDREGKLFF.

The V and J genes are TRBV7-8 and TRBJ2-1, with TRBD2 matching 9 bases. The CDR3 covers 16 residues. The germline V gene encodes CDR1 SGHVS and CDR2 FQNEAQ. Trimming at V came to 1 base and at J to 7 bases, leaving 8 bases not matched to a gene. The CDR3 nucleotides are TGTGCCAGCAGCTTAGTGGCGGGAGGGCCTCGAAATGAGCAGTTCTTC. Translating it yields CASSLVAGGPRNEQFF.

The chain employs TRBV27 and TRBJ1-2; 10 nucleotides match TRBD1. Unmatched junction bases numbered 11, after V lost 5 bases and J lost 8 bases. The CDR3 covers 15 residues. Per the germline V gene, CDR1 is MNHEY and CDR2 is SMNVEV (reference sequence). CDR3: CASSKTGGRLYGYTF. CDR3 coding DNA: TGTGCCAGCAGTAAGACAGGGGGCAGGTTATACGGCTACACCTTC.

The CDR3 bases are TGTGCCTGGGGGGGACTTACAACTAATGAAAAACTGTTTTTT. Translation gives CAWGGLTTNEKLFF. The chain employs TRBV30 and TRBJ1-4; perhaps TRBD1 as D (5 bases). CDR1 and CDR2 from the germline V gene are GTSNPN and SVGIG (reference sequence). The CDR3 length is 14 residues. Trimming cost V 5 bases and J 0 bases, with 10 bases left between them.

The chain carries TRBV6-2 or TRBV6-3 and TRBJ1-1; maybe TRBD1 (5 bases). V gave up 4 bases and J gave up 1 base, with 10 bases separating them. Looked up from germline, CDR1 is MNHEY and CDR2 is SVGEGT. The CDR3 runs to 14 residues. CDR3 in DNA: TGTGCCAGCAGTTTAGTCGGACAGAACACTGAAGCTTTCTTT. It encodes CASSLVGQNTEAFF.

This clone turned up a few times. The rearrangement uses TRBV10-3 and TRBJ2-7, with 13 positions matching TRBD2. This CDR3 is built from 15 residues. Germline trimming cut 6 bases from V and 5 bases from J; bases unmatched to any gene: 7. Germline V gene data show CDR1 as ENHRY and CDR2 as SYGVKD. The CDR3 sequence: CAIRGLAGEVNEQYF. For the CDR3, the DNA is TGTGCCATCAGAGGACTAGCGGGAGAAGTAAACGAGCAGTACTTC.

The chain has TRBV7-7 and TRBJ2-7; 8 bases are a match to TRBD1. The J segment lost 2 bases and the V segment lost 1 base, leaving 4 bases of the junction unmatched. CDR3 length: 15 amino acids. Germline CDR1 SSHAT, CDR2 FNYEAQ (reference sequence). The CDR3 spells CASSLGDRGAYEQYF. For the CDR3, the DNA is TGTGCCAGCAGCTTAGGAGACAGGGGCGCCTACGAGCAGTACTTC.

V gene TRBV27 combines with J gene TRBJ2-1; 13 nucleotides match TRBD2. Germline V CDR1 and CDR2: MNHEY, SMNVEV (reference sequence). J was trimmed by 8 bases and V by 4 bases; bases with no gene match: 5. This CDR3 comprises 15 residues. CDR3 nucleotides: TGTGCCAGCAGTTACGGACTAGCGGGAGCCTATGAGCAGTTCTTC. Protein: CASSYGLAGAYEQFF.

CDR3 loop: CASSPGLEYNEQFF. DNA of the CDR3: TGCGCCAGCAGCCCGGGACTAGAGTACAATGAGCAGTTCTTC. The chain is built from TRBV4-3 and TRBJ2-1; TRBD2 agrees at 8 bases. The CDR3 runs 14 residues. Germline lookup yields CDR1 LGHNA and CDR2 YSLEER. J was trimmed by 4 bases and V by 4 bases; bases with no gene match: 3.

The rearrangement links TRBV4-2 to TRBJ1-5; 9 positions match TRBD1. After removal of 0 bases from V and 4 bases from J, the junction contained 7 bases not matched to a gene. This CDR3 is built from 17 residues. Germline-derived CDR1 and CDR2 are LGHNA and YNFKEQ. The CDR3: CASSQDPRQGVNQPQHF. Here the CDR3 DNA reads TGTGCCAGCAGCCAAGATCCGCGACAGGGGGTTAATCAGCCCCAGCATTTT.

V usage is TRBV2 and J usage is TRBJ1-2, with 8 bases aligning to TRBD1. Losses at the gene ends were 4 bases for V and 4 bases for J; bases not matched to a gene: 2. The CDR3 sequence is 13 residues long. Germline assignment: CDR1 SNHLY and CDR2 FYNNEI. In DNA form, the CDR3 reads TGTGCCAGCAGTGGACAGGGGTCCTATGGCTACACCTTC. Its protein is CASSGQGSYGYTF.

The rearrangement uses TRBV5-1 and TRBJ2-2; 8 bases agree with TRBD2. Germline assignment: CDR1 SGHRS and CDR2 YFSETQ. The CDR3 has 16 amino acids. Trimming took 0 bases from V and 2 from J; bases not matched to a gene: 3. The CDR3 coding sequence is TGCGCCAGCAGCTTGGTAGCGGGACTCAACACCGGGGAGCTGTTTTTT. This gives the protein CASSLVAGLNTGELFF.

The chain joins TRBV9 to TRBJ2-2; 9 bases align to TRBD2. V shed 3 bases, J shed 1 base, and the junction held 4 bases outside the gene matches. The CDR3 is 16 residues long. The germline V gene encodes CDR1 SGDLS and CDR2 YYNGEE. CDR3 DNA sequence: TGTGCCAGCAGCGAAAGACTAGCGGAGAACACCGGGGAGCTGTTTTTT. This encodes CASSERLAENTGELFF.

This clone was observed a handful of times. The J gene is TRBJ2-7, the V gene TRBV29-1; 7 bases are shared with TRBD1. The germline V gene has CDR1 SQVTM and CDR2 ANQGSEA. V lost 6 bases, J lost 0 bases, and 8 bases stayed unmatched. The CDR3 sequence is 14 residues long. DNA of the CDR3: TGCAGCGTGAAGCCGGGACAGAGCTCCTACGAGCAGTACTTC. It codes for CSVKPGQSSYEQYF.

The chain is built from TRBV7-2 and TRBJ2-5; tentative D call: TRBD2 (5 bases). The CDR3 contains 15 residues. V lost 2 bases and J 2 bases, leaving 12 bases between the germline ends. Germline CDR1 SGHTA, CDR2 FQGNSA. The CDR3 sequence is CASSLSLADQETQYF. CDR3 bases: TGTGCCAGCAGCTTATCCCTAGCCGATCAAGAGACCCAGTACTTC.

The chain couples TRBV11-2 to TRBJ2-5; the D is unclear. Trimming stripped 5 bases from V and 5 bases from J, with 15 bases between. The CDR3 consists of 14 residues. The V gene's germline CDR1 is SGHAT and CDR2 FQNNGV. The CDR3, as DNA: TGTGCCAGCAGCCCCCTCAGTCGCCAGGAGACCCAGTACTTC. Amino acids: CASSPLSRQETQYF.

This clone turned up a few times. This chain joins TRBV12-3 or TRBV12-4 and TRBJ1-1; no clear D. The germline V and J ends were trimmed by 1 base and 7 bases, with 10 bases remaining between them. CDR3 length equals 13 residues. CDR3 DNA sequence: TGTGCCAGCAGTTTAGTTTCCCAAAATGAAGCTTTCTTT. Translated, it gives CASSLVSQNEAFF.

The chain recombines TRBV11-2 with TRBJ2-5, with 12 bases fitting TRBD2. Looked up from germline, CDR1 is SGHAT and CDR2 is FQNNGV. The CDR3 has 17 residues. After removal of 0 bases from V and 6 bases from J, the junction contained 8 bases not matched to a gene. The CDR3 sequence: CASSLEGTSGSLQTQYF. The CDR3 DNA is TGTGCCAGCAGCTTAGAGGGGACTAGCGGGTCGCTACAGACCCAGTACTTC. The whole variable domain, filled in from reference TRBV11-2 and TRBJ2-5, reads EAGVAQSPRYKIIEKRQSVAFWCNPISGHATLYWYQQILGQGPKLLIQFQNNGVVDDSQLPKDRFSAERLKGVDSTLKIQPAKLEDSAVYLCASSLEGTSGSLQTQYFGPGTRLLVL.